What follows is one TCR beta chain and its context. Antigen specificity is unknown. The data originate from a study of T cell responses to AZD1222 COVID-19 vaccine. V was clipped by 2 bases and J by 6 bases; unmatched bases: 10. Germline V gene data show CDR1 as SGDLS and CDR2 as YYNGEE. This CDR3 contains 15 residues. Findings of the study overall: Vaccine-associated CD4 TCRs spanned spike, dominant at 160-218 and 743-854. Once two AZD1222 doses were given, Spike-specific TCR breadth and depth went up. The donor cohort was predominantly white British with a female majority, and clonal diversity may have been underestimated.

Here immunoSEQ multiplex PCR was the method, and the copy in TCRdb shows in-frame clones only, minus some. The data hold about 100,000 clones, with about 82% observed a single time. The chain has TRBV9 and TRBJ1-2; 7 nucleotides align to TRBD1. This clonotype was obtained from an adult in good health. Specimen: peripheral blood, collected on day 0 of AZD1222 vaccination. The CDR3 nucleotides read TGTGCCAGCAGCGTTTCCCTCAGGGGGACAGATGGCTACACCTTC. Its protein product is CASSVSLRGTDGYTF.